Below are 24 T cell receptor beta chains sequenced from a single sample in a study of cytomegalovirus exposure and HLA in healthy donors. The PCR employed 60 Vbeta primers together with 13 Jbeta primers. Clones were read by immunoSEQ multiplex PCR, and TCRdb kept only the in-frame ones, dropping some. This sample has about 200,000 clones, with approximately 86% found just once. The material sequenced was PBMCs. Every receptor here comes from a woman aged 25 to 45 in good health and CMV-seronegative.

The V call is TRBV28, the J call TRBJ2-7; TRBD2 agrees at 8 bases. The length of the CDR3 is 12 residues. Germline CDR1 is MDHEN and CDR2 is SYDVKM. The ends lost 8 bases at V and 5 bases at J; junction bases unmatched: 5. The CDR3 loop is CASREGRHEQYF. The CDR3 coding sequence is TGTGCCAGCCGGGAGGGCCGTCACGAGCAGTACTTC.

V usage is TRBV15 and J usage is TRBJ2-1; TRBD2 matches at 10 bases. The CDR3 sequence is 18 residues long. Germline CDR1 LNHNV, CDR2 YYDKDF (reference sequence). Unmatched junction bases numbered 9, after V lost 0 bases and J lost 4 bases. The CDR3 spells CATSRDGQRGGIYNEQFF. DNA for the CDR3: TGTGCCACCAGCAGAGATGGCCAGCGGGGGGGCATTTACAATGAGCAGTTCTTC.

The V gene is TRBV27, the J gene TRBJ2-7; D uncertain. Trimming shortened V by 0 bases and J by 2 bases, and 8 bases separated the two germline ends. Germline CDR1 is MNHEY and CDR2 is SMNVEV (reference sequence). CDR3 length: 14 amino acids. The CDR3 DNA reads TGTGCCAGCAGTTTATCGTCGGGTGCCTACGAGCAGTACTTC. Protein product: CASSLSSGAYEQYF.

The chain joins TRBV6-6 to TRBJ1-2; 7 nucleotides line up with TRBD1. Trimming removed 4 bases from V and 3 bases from J; junction bases left unmatched: 5. The CDR3 extends over 14 amino acids. Germline V lookup: CDR1 MNHNY, CDR2 SVGAGI (reference sequence). The CDR3 nucleotides read TGTGCCAGCAGTTTCCCTGGGACAGACTATGGCTACACCTTC. As protein: CASSFPGTDYGYTF.

The gene calls are TRBV6-6 and TRBJ1-1; D uncertain. In germline, CDR1 is MNHNY, CDR2 SVGAGI (reference sequence). There are 12 residues in the CDR3. V lost 0 bases to trimming and J lost 8 bases, with 7 bases between them. The CDR3 region is CASSYSAEEAFF. CDR3 in DNA: TGTGCCAGCAGTTACTCCGCCGAGGAAGCTTTCTTT.

The chain has TRBV5-8 and TRBJ2-7; a weak D match, TRBD2 (6 bases). CDR1 and CDR2 (germline): SGHTS, YDEGEE. The CDR3 runs to 16 residues. Trimming removed 3 bases from V and 5 bases from J, with 21 bases in between. The DNA for the CDR3 is TGTGCCAGCAGCTCGGAGGGCAAAGATTGGAGGGACGAGCAGTACTTC. The encoded protein is CASSSEGKDWRDEQYF.

In regard to this clone: Other DNA sequences in this specimen translate into the identical CDR3. The genes are TRBV5-1 and TRBJ2-3; 11 positions agree with TRBD2. Germline V gene sequence: CDR1 SGHRS, CDR2 YFSETQ. This CDR3 contains 15 residues. V lost 5 bases to trimming and J lost 0 bases; unmatched junction nucleotides: 2. CDR3 DNA sequence: TGCGCCAGCAGTTGGACTAGCGGGAGCACAGATACGCAGTATTTT. Residues: CASSWTSGSTDTQYF.

The genes are TRBV2 and TRBJ2-2; 12 nucleotides line up with TRBD1. The germline CDR1 and CDR2 sequences are SNHLY and FYNNEI. Trimming cost V 6 bases and J 3 bases; bases outside gene matches: 5. The CDR3 loop spans 16 amino acids. CDR3 sequence (DNA): TGTGCCAGCAGCCTGGGACAGGGGGCGCACACCGGGGAGCTGTTTTTT. Encoded protein: CASSLGQGAHTGELFF. Full variable domain (remainder filled in from reference TRBV2 and TRBJ2-2): EPEVTQTPSHQVTQMGQEVILRCVPISNHLYFYWYRQILGQKVEFLVSFYNNEISEKSEIFDDQFSVERPDGSNFTLKIRSTKLEDSAMYFCASSLGQGAHTGELFFGEGSRLTVL.

This chain joins TRBV21-1 and TRBJ1-2; TRBD1 was called by the table and not checked on the DNA. TRBV21-1 is an annotated pseudogene. This CDR3 contains 14 residues. DNA for the CDR3: TGTGCCAGCAGTTCCAGGGGGCTATTCGACGGCTACACCTTC. This codes for CASSSRGLFDGYTF.

The chain has TRBV2 and TRBJ2-1; TRBD2 is a possible D gene (6 bases). Trimming shortened V by 0 bases and J by 9 bases, and 15 bases separated the two germline ends. The CDR3 is made up of 15 amino acids. Looked up from germline, CDR1 is SNHLY and CDR2 is FYNNEI. The chain's CDR3 is CASSEAAYGEVEQFF. DNA for the CDR3: TGTGCCAGCAGTGAAGCGGCATACGGGGAGGTTGAGCAGTTCTTC.

Here the CDR3 reads CASRPTGQGYTF. Here the CDR3 DNA reads TGTGCCAGCAGACCGACAGGGCAAGGCTACACCTTC. The chain couples TRBV28 to TRBJ1-2, with TRBD1 matching over 7 bases. CDR1 is MDHEN and CDR2 is SYDVKM in the germline V gene. The CDR3 extends over 12 amino acids. The trim removed 6 bases at V and 8 bases at J, leaving 6 bases unmatched.

This chain joins TRBV6-1 and TRBJ2-2; 10 positions agree with TRBD2. Trimming removed 4 bases from V and 5 bases from J; junction bases left unmatched: 4. Germline V lookup: CDR1 MNHNS, CDR2 SASEGT. The CDR3 is 15 amino acids. CDR3: CASSVLAGETGELFF. In nucleotides, the CDR3 is TGTGCCAGCAGTGTCCTAGCGGGGGAGACCGGGGAGCTGTTTTTT.

V gene TRBV25-1 combines with J gene TRBJ1-1; tentative D call: TRBD1 (5 bases). Germline V gene lookup returns CDR1 MGHDK and CDR2 SYGVNS. V dropped 9 bases and J dropped 8 bases, with 10 bases sitting between them. There are 10 residues in the CDR3. The chain's CDR3 is CASEDKEAFF. The CDR3 DNA follows: TGTGCCAGTGAGGACAAAGAAGCTTTCTTT.

The chain has TRBV28 and TRBJ1-5; D possibly corresponds to TRBD1 (6 bases). This CDR3 is built from 14 residues. CDR1 MDHEN and CDR2 SYDVKM come from the germline V gene. V was shortened by 3 bases and J by 11 bases, with 17 bases between the two germline ends. CDR3 in amino acids: CASSFGPTAGAQHF. In DNA form, the CDR3 reads TGTGCCAGCAGTTTCGGACCCACGGCAGGGGCCCAGCATTTT.

CDR3 loop: CASNHPRGIEAFF. The CDR3 DNA reads TGTGCCAGCAACCACCCTAGGGGAATTGAAGCTTTCTTT. The chain recombines TRBV6-6 with TRBJ1-1, with D maybe TRBD1 (5 bases). Germline CDR1 reads MNHNY; CDR2 reads SVGAGI (reference sequence). The CDR3 has 13 residues. V gave up 7 bases and J gave up 7 bases, with 16 bases separating them.

V and J are TRBV18 and TRBJ2-1; D is perhaps TRBD1 (5 bases). Germline CDR1 reads KGHSH; CDR2 reads LQKENI. V was trimmed by 3 bases and J by 6 bases, leaving 12 bases between them. The CDR3 is made up of 14 amino acids. CDR3 in DNA: TGTGCCAGCTCACCCCAGGCAGGGTCCAATGAGCAGTTCTTC. Protein product: CASSPQAGSNEQFF.

V usage is TRBV11-2 and J usage is TRBJ1-1, with D uncertain. This CDR3 has 12 amino acids. CDR1 is SGHAT and CDR2 is FQNNGV in the germline V gene. Trimming left V 3 bases short and J 3 bases short, with 5 bases between. In DNA form, the CDR3 reads TGTGCCAGCAGCTTCACACACACTGAAGCTTTCTTT. It encodes CASSFTHTEAFF.

The chain joins TRBV4-2 to TRBJ2-5; D gene unclear. The CDR3 length is 14 residues. V was pared by 3 bases and J by 2 bases, with 10 bases between. Looked up from germline, CDR1 is LGHNA and CDR2 is YNFKEQ. CDR3 sequence: CASSQETAQETQYF. The DNA for the CDR3 is TGTGCCAGCAGCCAGGAGACGGCACAAGAGACCCAGTACTTC.

V gene TRBV29-1 combines with J gene TRBJ1-2; 7 bases line up with TRBD1. There are 12 residues in the CDR3. Germline CDR1 SQVTM, CDR2 ANQGSEA. V gave up 4 bases and J gave up 4 bases; unmatched junction bases: 3. This CDR3 reads CSVGRDSYGYTF. CDR3 bases: TGCAGCGTTGGTCGGGACAGCTATGGCTACACCTTC.

The chain has TRBV29-1 and TRBJ1-2, with TRBD1 matching over 7 bases. In germline, CDR1 is SQVTM, CDR2 ANQGSEA. The CDR3 is made up of 13 amino acids. J was trimmed by 7 bases and V by 1 base; bases with no gene match: 6. The CDR3 reads CSVEGPGGLGYTF. The CDR3, as DNA: TGCAGCGTTGAAGGGCCAGGGGGACTTGGCTACACCTTC.

The chain uses TRBV4-2 and TRBJ1-1; 9 positions match TRBD1. Germline loops: CDR1 LGHNA, CDR2 YNFKEQ. V lost 4 bases to trimming and J lost 5 bases; unmatched junction nucleotides: 8. This CDR3 comprises 15 residues. The CDR3 DNA reads TGTGCCAGCAGCCCCCGTACAGGGGGCTGGACTGAAGCTTTCTTT. As protein: CASSPRTGGWTEAFF.

The chain is built from TRBV10-3 and TRBJ2-1; D may be TRBD2 (6 bases). This CDR3 is 13 amino acids long. Germline-derived CDR1 and CDR2 are ENHRY and SYGVKD. Between the trimmed V and J ends, which lost 10 bases and 3 bases, there was a span of 13 bases. The chain's CDR3 is CATSEGHYNEQFF. In DNA, the CDR3 is TGTGCCACCTCGGAGGGCCACTACAATGAGCAGTTCTTC.

The genes are TRBV30 and TRBJ2-7; a possible D gene is TRBD1 (6 bases). V dropped 4 bases and J dropped 4 bases, with 11 bases sitting between them. CDR1 and CDR2 from the germline V gene are GTSNPN and SVGIG (reference sequence). The CDR3 is made up of 12 amino acids. CDR3 sequence: CAWTPTGYEQYF. DNA for the CDR3: TGTGCCTGGACCCCGACAGGTTACGAGCAGTACTTC.

This clone appeared a single time. The chain employs TRBV7-9 and TRBJ2-5; 8 bases map to TRBD1. Germline V gene sequence: CDR1 SEHNR, CDR2 FQNEAQ (reference sequence). The CDR3 totals 18 residues. Trimming at V came to 0 bases and at J to 4 bases, leaving 13 bases not matched to a gene. CDR3 bases: TGTGCCAGCAGCTTAGCGTCGAGGACAGGGACGGCCCCAGAGACCCAGTACTTC. Its protein is CASSLASRTGTAPETQYF.